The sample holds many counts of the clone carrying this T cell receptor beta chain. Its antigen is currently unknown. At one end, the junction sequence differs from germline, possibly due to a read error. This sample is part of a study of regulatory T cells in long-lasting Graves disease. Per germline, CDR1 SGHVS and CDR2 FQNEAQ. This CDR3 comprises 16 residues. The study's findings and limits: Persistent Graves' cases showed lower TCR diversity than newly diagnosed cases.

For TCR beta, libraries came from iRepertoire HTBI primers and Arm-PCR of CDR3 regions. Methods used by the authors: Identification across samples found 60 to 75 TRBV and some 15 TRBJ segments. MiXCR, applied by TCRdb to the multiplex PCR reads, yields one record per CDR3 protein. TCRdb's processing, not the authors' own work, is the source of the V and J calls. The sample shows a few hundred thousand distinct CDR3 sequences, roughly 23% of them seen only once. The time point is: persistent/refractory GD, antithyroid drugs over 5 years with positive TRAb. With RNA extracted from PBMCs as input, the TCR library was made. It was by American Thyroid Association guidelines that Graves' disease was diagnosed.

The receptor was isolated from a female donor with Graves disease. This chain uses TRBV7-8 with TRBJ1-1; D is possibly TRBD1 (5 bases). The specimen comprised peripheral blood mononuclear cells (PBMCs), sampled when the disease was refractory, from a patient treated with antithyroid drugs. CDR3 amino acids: CASSLGPGGVNTEAFF. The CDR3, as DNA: TGTGCCAGCAGCTTAGGGCCGGGAGGGGTGAACACCGAAGCTTTCTTT.